Shown below are 5 T cell receptor beta chains from a single sample sequenced in a study of low-dose radiotherapy and immunotherapy resistance in tumors. Primers used for first-strand cDNA, a TRAV- and TRBV-specific set, covered both alpha and beta chains. Amplification, which lasted 15 to 20 PCR cycles, used a constant-region primer and V-primer adapter to amplify TCRs. TCRdb ran MiXCR on the reads and lists one entry per CDR3 protein. The sample contains tens of thousands of distinct CDR3 sequences, roughly a sixth of which appear only once. Time point meaning: before trial treatment. The specimen was PBMCs, collected before treatment. The receptors come from a male donor with prostate cancer.

This clonotype was counted at least ten times. The CDR3 spells CASSQAGSDTEAFF. The CDR3 DNA follows: TGTGCCAGCAGCCAAGCGGGATCGGACACTGAAGCTTTCTTT. The chain joins TRBV3-1 to TRBJ1-1; D unresolved. The germline CDR1 and CDR2 sequences are LGHDT and YNNKEL (reference sequence). CDR3 length: 14 amino acids. The V gene lost 1 base and the J gene lost 3 bases, with 9 bases spanning the gap.

There are many counts of this clonotype. The chain couples TRBV18 to TRBJ2-6, with 10 bases matching TRBD1. With 2 bases clipped from V and 2 bases from J, the junction kept 3 bases outside the gene matches. The CDR3 is 17 residues long. Germline V gene data show CDR1 as KGHSH and CDR2 as LQKENI. The CDR3 region has the DNA TGTGCCAGCTCACCAACGGACAGGGGGACTGGGGCCAACGTCCTGACTTTC. It encodes CASSPTDRGTGANVLTF.

This chain joins TRBV12-3 or TRBV12-4 and TRBJ1-2, with D possibly matching TRBD1 (5 bases). V was shortened by 8 bases and J by 3 bases, with 19 bases between the two germline ends. The CDR3 sequence is 15 residues long. The CDR3 nucleotides read TGTGCCAGCTCACCGCAAGTGGGGCTCCACTATGGCTACACCTTC. It translates to CASSPQVGLHYGYTF.

This clonotype was observed many times. The chain's CDR3 is CSARWDYRVDTQYF. In DNA form, the CDR3 reads TGCAGTGCTAGGTGGGACTACCGAGTGGATACGCAGTATTTT. This chain links TRBV20-1 with TRBJ2-3; 7 bases are shared with TRBD2. Trimming cost V 3 bases and J 6 bases; bases outside gene matches: 9. This CDR3 region has 14 residues. CDR1 and CDR2 from the germline V gene are DFQATT and SNEGSKA (reference sequence).

On this clonotype: A single base is all that separates this from a far larger clone, so a read error is likely. The chain joins TRBV10-3 to TRBJ1-5; no clear D. Trimming took off 3 bases at V and 7 bases at J, with 13 bases between the two ends. Germline loops: CDR1 ENHRY, CDR2 SYGVKD. The length of the CDR3 is 14 residues. The CDR3 loop reads CAISEGWQVQPQHF. CDR3 DNA sequence: TGTGCCATCAGTGAAGGTTGGCAGGTCCAGCCCCAGCATTTT.